Each of the 27 T cell receptor beta chains below was sequenced from the same sample in a study of T cells in Graves' hyperthyroidism and ophthalmopathy (dated by TCRdb to about 2019). The library was prepared using multiplex PCR. The instrument given in TCRdb is Illumina HiSeq 2000. TCR beta CDR3 regions were amplified from RNA transcripts. For the first round of RT-PCR on the TCR CDR3, the HTBI primer set was used together with the Qiagen OneStep RT-PCR kit. Using fastp at Q25 and MiXCR, TCRdb reprocessed the public reads and kept productive beta chains. Rows with a matching CDR3 protein are joined into one entry that keeps the most common DNA and genes. The sample table records roughly 750,000 distinct CDR3 sequences; about a sixth of these occur just once. In total, the top ten clones hold under 10% of the sample. Material: blood. These receptors came from a man aged 18 to 35 with Graves' hyperthyroidism.

The chain is built from TRBV9 and TRBJ2-7; D may correspond to TRBD1 or TRBD2 (6 bases each). This CDR3 region has 15 residues. Germline V CDR1 and CDR2: SGDLS, YYNGEE. The V end lost 0 bases, the J end lost 0 bases, and 10 bases lay between the germline ends. The CDR3 reads CASSVGRGVSYEQYF. The CDR3 nucleotides are TGTGCCAGCAGCGTAGGAAGGGGGGTCTCCTACGAGCAGTACTTC.

This clonotype was counted a few times. V and J are TRBV6-1 and TRBJ2-7; 10 nucleotides line up with TRBD2. V was pared by 2 bases and J by 6 bases, with 7 bases of the junction left unmatched. Germline values: CDR1 MNHNS, CDR2 SASEGT. This CDR3 has 15 amino acids. The CDR3 here is CASSEPAGGSLEQYF. The CDR3 region has the DNA TGTGCCAGCAGTGAACCAGCGGGAGGGTCCCTCGAGCAGTACTTC.

This clonotype was recorded at least ten times. The chain couples TRBV28 to TRBJ2-6, with 12 nucleotides matching TRBD2. Germline loops: CDR1 MDHEN, CDR2 SYDVKM. V lost 5 bases to trimming and J lost 4 bases; unmatched junction nucleotides: 6. The CDR3 contains 17 residues. CDR3 protein: CASSPGLAGSGANVLTF. In DNA, the CDR3 is TGTGCCAGCAGTCCGGGACTAGCGGGCTCGGGGGCCAACGTCCTGACTTTC.

This clonotype was observed a few times. The chain employs TRBV30 and TRBJ2-3; maybe TRBD2 (6 bases). Germline V gives CDR1 GTSNPN, CDR2 SVGIG (reference sequence). The length of the CDR3 is 13 residues. Trimming removed 5 bases at V and 1 base at J, with 10 bases between. The CDR3 nucleotides read TGTGCCTGGCGGACTAAACGCACAGATACGCAGTATTTT. Translating gives CAWRTKRTDTQYF. Combining the CDR3 with reference TRBV30 and TRBJ2-3 gives the whole variable domain SQTIHQWPATLVQPVGSPLSLECTVEGTSNPNLYWYRQAAGRGLQLLFYSVGIGQISSEVPQNLSASRPQDRQFILSSKKLLLSDSGFYLCAWRTKRTDTQYFGPGTRLTVL.

The genes are TRBV29-1 and TRBJ1-2; D gene uncertain. Trimming left V 2 bases short and J 8 bases short, with 12 bases between. CDR1 is SQVTM and CDR2 is ANQGSEA in the germline V gene. The CDR3 has 12 residues. Here the CDR3 DNA reads TGCAGCGTTGAAATGAGGGCGGGGGGCTACACCTTC. As protein: CSVEMRAGGYTF.

At least ten counts were recorded for this clonotype. The rearrangement joins TRBV6-5 to TRBJ1-1; no firm D call. The germline gives CDR1 MNHEY, CDR2 SVGAGI. The V end was cut by 0 bases, the J end by 1 base, with 9 bases between. There are 15 residues in the CDR3. This CDR3 reads CASSYSLDGNTEAFF. The CDR3 coding sequence is TGTGCCAGCAGTTACTCCTTGGACGGGAACACTGAAGCTTTCTTT.

There are many counts of this clonotype. At one end, the junction sequence differs from germline, possibly due to a read error. The V gene is TRBV20-1, the J gene TRBJ2-2; 7 nucleotides align to TRBD1. The germline gives CDR1 DFQATT, CDR2 SNEGSKA (reference sequence). There are 15 residues in the CDR3. CDR3 bases: TGCAGTGCCAGAGACAGGGACCATAGGGCCGGGGAGCTGTTTTTT. It encodes CSARDRDHRAGELFF.

Only a few counts were recorded for this clonotype. The chain links TRBV9 to TRBJ2-1; TRBD1 matches at 8 bases. Trimming removed 4 bases from V and 0 bases from J; junction bases left unmatched: 6. The CDR3 consists of 16 residues. Germline V CDR1 and CDR2: SGDLS, YYNGEE. The DNA for the CDR3 is TGTGCCAGCAGCAAGGGACAGGCCAGCTCCTACAATGAGCAGTTCTTC. It specifies CASSKGQASSYNEQFF.

This clonotype came up a few times. This chain links TRBV19 with TRBJ2-5, with TRBD2 identical over 13 bases. Germline V CDR1 and CDR2: LNHDA, SQIVND (reference sequence). Losses at the gene ends were 4 bases for V and 3 bases for J; bases not matched to a gene: 5. CDR3 length: 16 residues. CDR3 nucleotides: TGTGCCAGTAGTACTGGACTAGCGGGAGAAGAAGAGACCCAGTACTTC. It is translated as CASSTGLAGEEETQYF.

V and J are TRBV20-1 and TRBJ2-5; D is undetermined. CDR3 length: 13 amino acids. Germline CDR1 and CDR2: DFQATT and SNEGSKA (reference sequence). Deletions cut 4 bases from V and 5 bases from J, with 14 bases between. Here the CDR3 reads CSATPQVRETQYF. The DNA for the CDR3 is TGCAGTGCTACCCCGCAGGTGCGGGAGACCCAGTACTTC.

CDR3 in DNA: TGTGCCAGCACCCCCTCCGGCGGCCCCTACGAGCAGTACTTC. This codes for CASTPSGGPYEQYF. The J gene is TRBJ2-7, the V gene TRBV28, with D hard to call. With 7 bases removed from V and 2 bases from J, the gap between germline ends came to 15 bases. Germline CDR1 reads MDHEN; CDR2 reads SYDVKM. The CDR3 extends over 14 amino acids. Supplemented by reference TRBV28 and TRBJ2-7, the full variable domain reads DVKVTQSSRYLVKRTGEKVFLECVQDMDHENMFWYRQDPGLGLRLIYFSYDVKMKEKGDIPEGYSVSREKKERFSLILESASTNQTSMYLCASTPSGGPYEQYFGPGTRLTVT.

The chain recombines TRBV5-6 with TRBJ2-1, with 7 bases matching TRBD1. Trimming took 6 bases from V and 12 from J; bases not matched to a gene: 6. Germline CDR1 reads SGHDT; CDR2 reads YYEEEE. The CDR3 has 11 amino acids. The CDR3 sequence is CASTQGVGQFF. For the CDR3, the DNA is TGTGCCAGCACCCAGGGGGTAGGGCAGTTCTTC.

A note on this clonotype: The final CDR3 position lacks the conserved phenylalanine or tryptophan, pointing to a likely read error. The rearrangement links TRBV7-2 to TRBJ1-5, with 8 bases fitting TRBD1. The CDR3 is 15 amino acids. CDR1 is SGHTA, CDR2 FQGNSA, per germline. V shed 0 bases, J shed 7 bases, and the junction held 5 bases outside the gene matches. The CDR3 protein is CASSLATGAGQPQHL. CDR3 in DNA: TGTGCCAGCAGCTTAGCGACAGGGGCGGGGCAGCCCCAGCATCTT.

In its sample, this clonotype was seen many times. This chain links TRBV7-2 with TRBJ2-1, with 10 bases fitting TRBD1. The germline CDR1 and CDR2 sequences are SGHTA and FQGNSA. CDR3 length: 15 amino acids. V trimming: 3 bases; J trimming: 10 bases; junction bases outside the gene matches: 9. The DNA of the CDR3 is TGTGCCAGCAGCTTCTCCGGGACAGGGGTAGGAGAGCAGTTCTTC. Translating gives CASSFSGTGVGEQFF.

This clonotype appeared many times. V and J are TRBV7-8 and TRBJ2-3, with D perhaps being TRBD1 or TRBD2 (6 bases each). Germline V gene sequence: CDR1 SGHVS, CDR2 FQNEAQ. There are 15 residues in the CDR3. V dropped 4 bases and J dropped 2 bases, with 13 bases sitting between them. The DNA of the CDR3 is TGTGCCAGCAGCTCTTACAGGGAGGCCACAGATACGCAGTATTTT. Protein: CASSSYREATDTQYF.

The sample holds many counts of this clonotype. The chain joins TRBV18 to TRBJ2-3; the D gene is possibly TRBD1 (6 bases). CDR3 length: 17 amino acids. V was cut by 2 bases and J by 4 bases, with 19 bases left in between. Germline V gives CDR1 KGHSH, CDR2 LQKENI. Here the CDR3 reads CASSPNPGQSFADTQYF. CDR3 DNA sequence: TGTGCCAGCTCACCAAACCCCGGACAGTCCTTCGCAGATACGCAGTATTTT.

This clonotype was detected ten times or more. The V and J genes are TRBV2 and TRBJ1-1; 7 bases map to TRBD1. The CDR3 runs to 13 residues. Per germline, CDR1 SNHLY and CDR2 FYNNEI. V gave up 8 bases and J gave up 2 bases; unmatched junction bases: 5. CDR3 loop: CASERDSNTEAFF. The CDR3 DNA reads TGTGCCAGCGAAAGGGACAGCAACACTGAAGCTTTCTTT.

This clonotype was seen repeatedly, ten times or more. J is TRBJ1-5 and V is TRBV6-1, with D possibly TRBD1 on 5 matching bases. This CDR3 region has 16 residues. Germline assignment: CDR1 MNHNS and CDR2 SASEGT. The V end was cut by 1 base, the J end by 8 bases, with 18 bases between. DNA for the CDR3: TGTGCCAGCAGTGAAGACGCAGGGAGGGGAGCTAAGCCCCAGCATTTT. Amino acids: CASSEDAGRGAKPQHF.

This clonotype was counted many times. The chain is built from TRBV30 and TRBJ1-4; TRBD1 is a possible D gene (6 bases). The V end lost 3 bases, the J end lost 5 bases, and 16 bases lay between the germline ends. Germline values: CDR1 GTSNPN, CDR2 SVGIG (reference sequence). The CDR3 loop spans 15 amino acids. CDR3 bases: TGTGCCTGGAGCGCCTGGACAGATAGGAATGAAAAACTGTTTTTT. Protein product: CAWSAWTDRNEKLFF.

The V and J genes are TRBV7-9 and TRBJ2-3; D not certain. The V gene lost 5 bases and the J gene lost 2 bases, with 11 bases spanning the gap. The CDR3 has 14 residues. Germline-derived CDR1 and CDR2 are SEHNR and FQNEAQ (reference sequence). The CDR3 loop is CASSRGPPTDTQYF. In DNA form, the CDR3 reads TGTGCCAGCAGCCGAGGACCACCCACAGATACGCAGTATTTT.

This clonotype came up many times. The gene calls are TRBV7-2 and TRBJ2-1; D gene unclear. Germline V gene data show CDR1 as SGHTA and CDR2 as FQGNSA. CDR3 length: 14 amino acids. V was shortened by 4 bases and J by 7 bases, with 14 bases between the two germline ends. The CDR3 here is CASSSTARANEQFF. The CDR3 region has the DNA TGTGCCAGCAGCTCGACGGCTCGGGCGAATGAGCAGTTCTTC.

The chain links TRBV28 to TRBJ1-1; D gene ambiguous. CDR3 length: 14 amino acids. V was shortened by 2 bases and J by 6 bases, with 13 bases between the two germline ends. The germline gives CDR1 MDHEN, CDR2 SYDVKM. The CDR3 loop is CASSLRPSGAEAFF. Here the CDR3 DNA reads TGTGCCAGCAGTTTACGCCCCAGCGGGGCTGAAGCTTTCTTT.

Many counts were recorded for this clonotype. The V gene is TRBV5-1, the J gene TRBJ1-1; no definite D call. V was cut by 2 bases and J by 4 bases, with 12 bases left in between. The CDR3 covers 14 residues. Germline CDR1 is SGHRS and CDR2 is YFSETQ. The CDR3 coding sequence is TGCGCCAGCAGCTTATTGGGAGGATTCACTGAAGCTTTCTTT. It encodes CASSLLGGFTEAFF.

This clonotype was seen many times. The genes are TRBV2 and TRBJ1-5, with D possibly matching TRBD1 (6 bases). The CDR3 is 14 amino acids. Looked up from germline, CDR1 is SNHLY and CDR2 is FYNNEI. Trimming removed 3 bases at V and 7 bases at J, with 13 bases between. This CDR3 reads CASSDYRAKQPQHF. CDR3 sequence (DNA): TGTGCCAGCAGTGATTACAGGGCAAAACAGCCCCAGCATTTT.

The rearrangement links TRBV27 to TRBJ2-1; D possibly corresponds to TRBD1 (6 bases). Trimming removed 3 bases from V and 7 bases from J, with 16 bases in between. This CDR3 is built from 15 residues. Germline V gene sequence: CDR1 MNHEY, CDR2 SMNVEV (reference sequence). This CDR3 is CASSLGAGWRNEQFF. CDR3 nucleotide sequence: TGTGCCAGCAGTTTGGGGGCAGGGTGGAGGAATGAGCAGTTCTTC.

This chain joins TRBV12-3 or TRBV12-4 and TRBJ2-2; 8 bases align to TRBD2. The CDR3 covers 15 residues. Trimming removed 6 bases from V and 4 bases from J; junction bases left unmatched: 7. This chain's CDR3 is CASRGTRGITGELFF. The CDR3 nucleotides are TGTGCCAGCAGAGGGACTAGAGGTATCACCGGGGAGCTGTTTTTT.

This clonotype was counted between two and nine times. V is TRBV5-5 and J is TRBJ2-1; 9 bases line up with TRBD2. Germline V gene lookup returns CDR1 SGHKS and CDR2 YYEKEE (reference sequence). The CDR3 spans 16 residues. V was pared by 4 bases and J by 7 bases, with 12 bases of the junction left unmatched. The CDR3 bases are TGTGCCAGCAGCCTCTCTAGCGGGACGTTCTGGAATGAGCAGTTCTTC. Translation: CASSLSSGTFWNEQFF.